The source of this T cell receptor (beta chain) is a study of cytomegalovirus exposure and HLA in healthy donors. Study details: An earlier analysis identified some 110 million unique TCR beta sequences in approximately 190 million T cells. Study findings and constraints: TCR beta sequences numbering under 20,000 were associated with HLA alleles at 0.05 false discovery rate in a later analysis.

Vbeta (60) and Jbeta (13) primers were used in the PCR. Assay: immunoSEQ multiplex PCR; the TCRdb copy retains only in-frame clones and omits some. The repertoire holds approximately 150,000 clones, with approximately 80% as singletons. With V trimmed by 0 bases and J by 3 bases, 8 bases remained unmatched. CDR1 is SGHDT and CDR2 is YYEEEE in the germline V gene. The CDR3 has 16 amino acids. With respect to this clone: The antigen is undetermined.

Sequencing input: PBMCs. The TCR originated in a woman between 40 and 50 years old in good health and CMV-seronegative. The chain links TRBV5-6 to TRBJ1-2; 7 bases fit TRBD1. The CDR3 reads CASSLARRGPDYGYTF. CDR3 coding DNA: TGTGCCAGCAGCTTGGCCCGGAGGGGGCCGGACTATGGCTACACCTTC.